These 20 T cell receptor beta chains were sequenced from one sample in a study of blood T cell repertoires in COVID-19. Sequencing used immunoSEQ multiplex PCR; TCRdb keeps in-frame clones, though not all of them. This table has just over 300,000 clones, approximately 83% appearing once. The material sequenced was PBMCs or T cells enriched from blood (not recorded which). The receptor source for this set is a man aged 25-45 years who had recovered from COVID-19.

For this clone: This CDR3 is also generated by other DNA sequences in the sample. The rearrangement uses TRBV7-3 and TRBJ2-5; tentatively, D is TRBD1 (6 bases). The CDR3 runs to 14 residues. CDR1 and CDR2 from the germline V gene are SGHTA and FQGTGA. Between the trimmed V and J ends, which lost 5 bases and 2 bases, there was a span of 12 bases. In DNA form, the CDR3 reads TGTGCCAGCAGCCCGACAGGCCTTCAAGAGACCCAGTACTTC. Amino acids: CASSPTGLQETQYF.

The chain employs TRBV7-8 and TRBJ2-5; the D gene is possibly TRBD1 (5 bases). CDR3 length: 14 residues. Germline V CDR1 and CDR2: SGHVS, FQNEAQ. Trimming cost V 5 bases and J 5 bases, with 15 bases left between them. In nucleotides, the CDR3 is TGTGCCAGCAGCCGAGCTCTGGGGCCGGAGACCCAGTACTTC. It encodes CASSRALGPETQYF.

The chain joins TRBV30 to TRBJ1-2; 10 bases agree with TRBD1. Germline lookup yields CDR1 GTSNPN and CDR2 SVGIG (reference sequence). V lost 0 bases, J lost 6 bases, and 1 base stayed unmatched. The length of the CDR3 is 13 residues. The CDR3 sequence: CAWSVDRGDGYTF. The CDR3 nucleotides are TGTGCCTGGAGTGTGGACAGGGGGGATGGCTACACCTTC.

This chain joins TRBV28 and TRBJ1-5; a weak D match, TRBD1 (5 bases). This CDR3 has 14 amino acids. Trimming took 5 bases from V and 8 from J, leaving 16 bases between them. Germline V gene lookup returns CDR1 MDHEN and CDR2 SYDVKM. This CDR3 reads CASSRGGFSEPQHF. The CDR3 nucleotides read TGTGCCAGCAGTCGCGGGGGGTTTAGTGAGCCCCAGCATTTT.

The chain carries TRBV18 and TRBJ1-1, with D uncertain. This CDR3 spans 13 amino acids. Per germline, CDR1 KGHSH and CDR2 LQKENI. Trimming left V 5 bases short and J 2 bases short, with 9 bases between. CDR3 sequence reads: CASSGQFNTEAFF. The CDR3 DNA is TGTGCCAGCTCAGGGCAGTTTAACACTGAAGCTTTCTTT. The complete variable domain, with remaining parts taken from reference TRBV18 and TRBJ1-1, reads NAGVMQNPRHLVRRRGQEARLRCSPMKGHSHVYWYRQLPEEGLKFMVYLQKENIIDESGMPKERFSAEFPKEGPSILRIQQVVRGDSAAYFCASSGQFNTEAFFGQGTRLTVV.

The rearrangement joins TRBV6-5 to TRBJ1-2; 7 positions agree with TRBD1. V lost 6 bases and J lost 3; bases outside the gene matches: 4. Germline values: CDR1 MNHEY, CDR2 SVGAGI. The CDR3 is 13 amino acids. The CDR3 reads CASSFDRDYGYTF. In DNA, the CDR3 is TGTGCCAGCAGCTTCGACAGGGACTATGGCTACACCTTC.

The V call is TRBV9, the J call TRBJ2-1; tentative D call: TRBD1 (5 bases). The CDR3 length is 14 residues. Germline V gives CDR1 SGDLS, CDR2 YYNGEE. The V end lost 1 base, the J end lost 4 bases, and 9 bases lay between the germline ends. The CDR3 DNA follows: TGTGCCAGCAGCGTACCCTCAGGGTACAATGAGCAGTTCTTC. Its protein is CASSVPSGYNEQFF.

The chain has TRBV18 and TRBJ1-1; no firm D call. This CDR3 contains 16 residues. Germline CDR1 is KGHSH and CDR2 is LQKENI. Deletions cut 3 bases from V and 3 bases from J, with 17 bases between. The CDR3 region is CASSPGFQQLDTEAFF. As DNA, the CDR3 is TGTGCCAGCTCACCGGGTTTCCAACAGCTTGACACTGAAGCTTTCTTT.

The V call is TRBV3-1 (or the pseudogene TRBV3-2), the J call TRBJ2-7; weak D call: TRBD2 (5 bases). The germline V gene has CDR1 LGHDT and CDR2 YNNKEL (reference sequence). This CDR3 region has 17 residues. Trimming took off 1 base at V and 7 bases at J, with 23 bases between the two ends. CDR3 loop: CASSQVGGPNPFREQYF. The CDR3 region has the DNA TGTGCCAGCAGCCAAGTCGGCGGGCCCAATCCCTTTAGGGAGCAGTACTTC.

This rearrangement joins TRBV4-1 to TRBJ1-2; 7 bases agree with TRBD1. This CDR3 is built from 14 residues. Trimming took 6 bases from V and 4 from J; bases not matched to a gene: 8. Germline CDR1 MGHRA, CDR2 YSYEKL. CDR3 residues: CASSLNRGGYGYTF. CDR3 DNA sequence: TGCGCCAGCAGTCTAAACAGGGGTGGCTATGGCTACACCTTC.

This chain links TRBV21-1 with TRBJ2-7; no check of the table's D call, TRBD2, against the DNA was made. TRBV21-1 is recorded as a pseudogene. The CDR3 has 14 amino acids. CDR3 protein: CASSKGCGSYEQYF. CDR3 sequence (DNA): TGTGCCAGCAGCAAAGGCTGCGGGTCTTACGAGCAGTACTTC.

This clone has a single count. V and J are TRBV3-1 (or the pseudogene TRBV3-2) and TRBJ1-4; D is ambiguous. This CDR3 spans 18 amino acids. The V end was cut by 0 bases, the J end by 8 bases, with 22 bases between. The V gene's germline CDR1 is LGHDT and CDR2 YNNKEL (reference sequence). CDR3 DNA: TGTGCCAGCAGCCAAGAGGTTGTCCGGCGGAGCGTTTCCGAAAAACTGTTTTTT. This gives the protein CASSQEVVRRSVSEKLFF.

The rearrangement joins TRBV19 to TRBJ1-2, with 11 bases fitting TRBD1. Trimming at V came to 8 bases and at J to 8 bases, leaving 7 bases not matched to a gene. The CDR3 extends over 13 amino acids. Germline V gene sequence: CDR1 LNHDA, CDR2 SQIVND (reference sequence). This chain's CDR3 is CASGADRGQGYTF. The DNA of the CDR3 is TGTGCCAGTGGGGCGGACAGGGGGCAAGGCTACACCTTC.

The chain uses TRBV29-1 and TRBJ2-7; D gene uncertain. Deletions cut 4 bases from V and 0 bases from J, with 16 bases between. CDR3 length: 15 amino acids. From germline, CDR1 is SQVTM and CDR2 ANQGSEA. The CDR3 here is CSVVTSQVSSYEQYF. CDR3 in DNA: TGCAGCGTTGTCACCAGTCAGGTTAGCTCCTACGAGCAGTACTTC.

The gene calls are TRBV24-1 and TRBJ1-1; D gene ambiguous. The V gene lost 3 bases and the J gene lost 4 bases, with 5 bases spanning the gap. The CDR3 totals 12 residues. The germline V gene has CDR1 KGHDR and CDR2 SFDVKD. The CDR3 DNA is TGTGCCACCAGTGATACCGGCACTGAAGCTTTCTTT. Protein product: CATSDTGTEAFF.

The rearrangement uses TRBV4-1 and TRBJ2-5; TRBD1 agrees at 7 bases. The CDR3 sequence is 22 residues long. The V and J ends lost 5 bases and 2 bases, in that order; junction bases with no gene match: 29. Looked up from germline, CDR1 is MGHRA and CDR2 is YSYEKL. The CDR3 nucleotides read TGCGCCAGCAGCTCATACGGGGCCCGGTACCGACAGGGCCCAGACTCACAAGAGACCCAGTACTTC. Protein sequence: CASSSYGARYRQGPDSQETQYF.

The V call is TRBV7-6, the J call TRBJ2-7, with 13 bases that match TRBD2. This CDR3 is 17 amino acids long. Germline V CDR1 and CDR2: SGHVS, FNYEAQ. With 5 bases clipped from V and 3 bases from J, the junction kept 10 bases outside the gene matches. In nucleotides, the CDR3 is TGTGCCAGCAGCCAAACTAGCGGGGGGGCCGCCCGCTACGAGCAGTACTTC. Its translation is CASSQTSGGAARYEQYF. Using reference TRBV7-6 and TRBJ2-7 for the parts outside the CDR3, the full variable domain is GAGVSQSPRYKVTKRGQDVALRCDPISGHVSLYWYRQALGQGPEFLTYFNYEAQQDKSGLPNDRFSAERPEGSISTLTIQRTEQRDSAMYRCASSQTSGGAARYEQYFGPGTRLTVT.

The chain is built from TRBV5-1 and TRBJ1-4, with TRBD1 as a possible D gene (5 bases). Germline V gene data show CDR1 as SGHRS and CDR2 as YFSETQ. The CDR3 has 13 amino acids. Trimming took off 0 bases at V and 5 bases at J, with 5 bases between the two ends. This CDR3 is CASSLGQNEKLFF. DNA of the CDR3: TGCGCCAGCAGCTTGGGACAGAATGAAAAACTGTTTTTT.

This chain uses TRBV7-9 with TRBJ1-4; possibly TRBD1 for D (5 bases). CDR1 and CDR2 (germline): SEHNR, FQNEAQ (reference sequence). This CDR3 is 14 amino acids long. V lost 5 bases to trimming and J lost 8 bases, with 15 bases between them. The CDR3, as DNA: TGTGCCAGCAGCAAAGCGGGACTGGGGGAAAAACTGTTTTTT. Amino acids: CASSKAGLGEKLFF.

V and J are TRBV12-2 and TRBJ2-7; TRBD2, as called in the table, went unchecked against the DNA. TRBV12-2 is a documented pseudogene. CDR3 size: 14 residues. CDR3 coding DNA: TGTGCAAGTCGCTTAAAGCGGGTCTCCTACGAGCAGTACTTC. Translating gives CASRLKRVSYEQYF.